The T cell receptor (beta chain) under discussion was sequenced for a study of T cell responses to AZD1222 COVID-19 vaccine. V shed 4 bases, J shed 4 bases, and the junction held 14 bases outside the gene matches. Germline V gives CDR1 SGHRS, CDR2 YFSETQ. CDR3 length: 17 residues. The assay was immunoSEQ multiplex PCR, and TCRdb's table has in-frame clones only and misses some. The sample has about 200,000 clones; roughly 92% are singletons. The sequence derives from an adult who received the AZD1222 COVID-19 vaccine. The sequencing used peripheral blood, collected 28 days after the second AZD1222 dose. This chain uses TRBV5-1 with TRBJ2-5; 9 bases agree with TRBD2. The CDR3 bases are TGCGCCAGCAGCGACGGGATTGGCGGGGGGGCGAGAGAGACCCAGTACTTC. It translates to CASSDGIGGGARETQYF.